The 10 T cell receptor beta chains below come from one sample, sequenced in a study of shared clonotypes between healthy human individuals. Sequenced by immunoSEQ multiplex PCR; TCRdb stores in-frame clones only, minus some. This sample has 500,000 to 550,000 clones, with approximately 94% found just once. Sequencing was performed on naive CD4+ T cells sorted from blood. Specified subset: CD45RA+ positively selected. These receptors came from a woman in her 30s in good health.

The V and J genes are TRBV5-1 and TRBJ2-2; a possible D gene is TRBD1 (6 bases). Deletions cut 3 bases from V and 8 bases from J, with 8 bases between. This CDR3 is 12 amino acids long. CDR1 and CDR2 (germline): SGHRS, YFSETQ. The CDR3 protein is CASSSDRGELFF. DNA of the CDR3: TGCGCCAGCAGCTCTGACAGGGGGGAGCTGTTTTTT.

CDR3 in amino acids: CASSSLIYNEQFF. In DNA form, the CDR3 reads TGTGCCAGCAGTTCCCTTATCTACAATGAGCAGTTCTTC. The V call is TRBV27, the J call TRBJ2-1; D gene ambiguous. This CDR3 is built from 13 residues. Germline-derived CDR1 and CDR2 are MNHEY and SMNVEV (reference sequence). V dropped 4 bases and J dropped 3 bases, with 7 bases sitting between them.

Note on this clone: The sample holds other DNA sequences that translate to the same CDR3. J is TRBJ1-5 and V is TRBV6-6, with a weak D call TRBD1 (6 bases). This CDR3 is 15 amino acids long. V shed 4 bases and J shed 4 bases, with 14 bases lying between them. The germline V gene encodes CDR1 MNHNY and CDR2 SVGAGI (reference sequence). The CDR3 DNA is TGTGCCAGCAGTTTTAGTGGGGGCGGGAATCAGCCCCAGCATTTT. Encoded protein: CASSFSGGGNQPQHF.

The genes are TRBV10-3 and TRBJ2-5; TRBD2 aligns across 15 bases. V trimming: 6 bases; J trimming: 0 bases; junction bases outside the gene matches: 5. Germline V gene lookup returns CDR1 ENHRY and CDR2 SYGVKD. This CDR3 region has 17 residues. The CDR3 nucleotides are TGTGCCATCAGCGCGGGACTAGCGGGAGGTCACCAAGAGACCCAGTACTTC. Residues: CAISAGLAGGHQETQYF.

The chain has TRBV5-1 and TRBJ1-1; D unclear. This CDR3 region has 15 residues. V was trimmed by 0 bases and J by 1 base, leaving 10 bases between them. Germline lookup yields CDR1 SGHRS and CDR2 YFSETQ. The CDR3 sequence is CASSLVRPTNTEAFF. The DNA for the CDR3 is TGCGCCAGCAGCTTGGTTCGCCCTACGAACACTGAAGCTTTCTTT.

This chain connects TRBV28 to TRBJ1-4; D is perhaps TRBD1 (6 bases). CDR1 and CDR2 from the germline V gene are MDHEN and SYDVKM. The CDR3 length is 16 residues. V lost 5 bases to trimming and J lost 6 bases, with 19 bases between them. The DNA for the CDR3 is TGTGCCAGCAGTCCCCCCGGGGGGGCTGTGGATGAAAAACTGTTTTTT. Translating gives CASSPPGGAVDEKLFF. Full variable domain (missing parts from reference TRBV28 and TRBJ1-4): DVKVTQSSRYLVKRTGEKVFLECVQDMDHENMFWYRQDPGLGLRLIYFSYDVKMKEKGDIPEGYSVSREKKERFSLILESASTNQTSMYLCASSPPGGAVDEKLFFGSGTQLSVL.

The rearrangement joins TRBV11-2 to TRBJ2-1, with TRBD2 identical over 12 bases. The CDR3 is 18 amino acids. Looked up from germline, CDR1 is SGHAT and CDR2 is FQNNGV. V lost 1 base, J lost 10 bases, and 14 bases stayed unmatched. The CDR3 protein is CASSLVAPGLAGFGEQFF. The CDR3 DNA follows: TGTGCCAGCAGCTTAGTAGCACCGGGACTAGCGGGCTTCGGAGAGCAGTTCTTC.

This chain uses TRBV19 with TRBJ1-5; D remains unclear. Germline CDR1 reads LNHDA; CDR2 reads SQIVND (reference sequence). The CDR3 length is 13 residues. V was shortened by 3 bases and J by 0 bases, with 3 bases between the two germline ends. The CDR3 nucleotides are TGTGCCAGTAGTATGGATAGCAATCAGCCCCAGCATTTT. Protein sequence: CASSMDSNQPQHF.

This clone has a handful of counts. The V call is TRBV25-1, the J call TRBJ2-7; D gene unclear. CDR1 is MGHDK and CDR2 is SYGVNS in the germline V gene. Trimming cost V 4 bases and J 8 bases, with 12 bases left between them. The CDR3 consists of 12 residues. DNA of the CDR3: TGTGCCAGCAGTGGAGGCGGCCTTCAGCAGTACTTC. It encodes CASSGGGLQQYF.

This chain links TRBV5-1 with TRBJ2-7; D not certain. This CDR3 comprises 14 residues. V was shortened by 2 bases and J by 4 bases, with 13 bases between the two germline ends. Germline V CDR1 and CDR2: SGHRS, YFSETQ. CDR3: CASSFDVRTYEQYF. The CDR3 DNA sequence: TGCGCCAGCAGCTTTGATGTGCGTACTTACGAGCAGTACTTC.